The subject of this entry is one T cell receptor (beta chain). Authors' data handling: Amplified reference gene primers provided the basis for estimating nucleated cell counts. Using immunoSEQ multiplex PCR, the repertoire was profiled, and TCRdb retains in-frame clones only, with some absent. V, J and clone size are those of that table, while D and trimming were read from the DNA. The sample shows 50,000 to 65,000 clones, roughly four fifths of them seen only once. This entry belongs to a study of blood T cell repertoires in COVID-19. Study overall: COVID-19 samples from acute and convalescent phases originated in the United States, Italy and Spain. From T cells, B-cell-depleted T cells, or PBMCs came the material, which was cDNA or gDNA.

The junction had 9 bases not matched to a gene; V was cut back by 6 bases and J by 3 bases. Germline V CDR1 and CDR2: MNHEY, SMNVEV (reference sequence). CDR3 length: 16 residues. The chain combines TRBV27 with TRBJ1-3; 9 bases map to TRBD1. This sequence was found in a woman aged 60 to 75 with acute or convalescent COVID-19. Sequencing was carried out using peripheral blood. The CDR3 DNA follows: TGTGCCAGCAGCAGATCCGGGACAGGGATTGGAAACACCATATATTTT. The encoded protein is CASSRSGTGIGNTIYF.